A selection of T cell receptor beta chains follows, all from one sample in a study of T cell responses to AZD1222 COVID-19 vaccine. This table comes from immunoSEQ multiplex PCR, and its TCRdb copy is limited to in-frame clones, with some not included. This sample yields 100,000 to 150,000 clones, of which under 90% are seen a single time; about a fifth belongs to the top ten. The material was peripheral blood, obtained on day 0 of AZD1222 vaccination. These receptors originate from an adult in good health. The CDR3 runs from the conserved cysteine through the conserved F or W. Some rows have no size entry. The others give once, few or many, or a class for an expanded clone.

CDR3aa: CASSPGPLGAWGNTIYF
abundance: .
j_gene: TRBJ1-3
v_gene: TRBV9

CDR3aa: CSASEGPSYEQYF
abundance: .
j_gene: TRBJ2-7
v_gene: TRBV20-1

CDR3aa: CASRGTGIAEAFF
abundance: once
j_gene: TRBJ1-1
v_gene: TRBV19

CDR3aa: CASSIAGTGVQPQHF
abundance: .
j_gene: TRBJ1-5
v_gene: TRBV19

CDR3aa: CASSISLDNEQFF
abundance: .
j_gene: TRBJ2-1
v_gene: TRBV19

CDR3aa: CASSLGGPGGNQPQHF
abundance: .
j_gene: TRBJ1-5
v_gene: TRBV28

CDR3aa: CASSLGTGGSTEAFF
abundance: .
j_gene: TRBJ1-1
v_gene: TRBV7-8

CDR3aa: CASSPYGGNYGYTF
abundance: .
j_gene: TRBJ1-2
v_gene: TRBV7-3

CDR3aa: CAGEGIVREKLFF
abundance: .
j_gene: TRBJ1-4
v_gene: TRBV7-9

CDR3aa: CASRPGTGAWNTQYF
abundance: .
j_gene: TRBJ2-3
v_gene: TRBV2

CDR3aa: CASSPGQGRGTYTGELFF
abundance: .
j_gene: TRBJ2-2
v_gene: TRBV7-2

CDR3aa: CASSIDGDAYEQYF
abundance: .
j_gene: TRBJ2-7
v_gene: TRBV19

CDR3aa: CASSLSRVWSTDTQYF
abundance: .
j_gene: TRBJ2-3
v_gene: TRBV27

CDR3aa: CASSSGTANQPQHF
abundance: .
j_gene: TRBJ1-5
v_gene: TRBV5-6

CDR3aa: CASSLMAANLQHF
abundance: .
j_gene: TRBJ1-5
v_gene: TRBV12-3/TRBV12-4

CDR3aa: CASSLEGVAFF
abundance: .
j_gene: TRBJ1-1
v_gene: TRBV7-9

CDR3aa: CASNLRAGELFF
abundance: .
j_gene: TRBJ2-2
v_gene: TRBV28

CDR3aa: CASSYGPVVAGKYF
abundance: .
j_gene: TRBJ2-3
v_gene: TRBV6-6

CDR3aa: CASSSGGSDEQFF
abundance: .
j_gene: TRBJ2-1
v_gene: TRBV7-2

CDR3aa: CASSSGINYGYTF
abundance: .
j_gene: TRBJ1-2
v_gene: TRBV7-9

CDR3aa: CATSDLRRGGPDTQYF
abundance: .
j_gene: TRBJ2-3
v_gene: TRBV24-1

CDR3aa: CASSSPGQVRETQYF
abundance: .
j_gene: TRBJ2-5
v_gene: TRBV19

CDR3aa: CAISDLQRGPYNEQFF
abundance: .
j_gene: TRBJ2-1
v_gene: TRBV10-3

CDR3aa: CATSDSVRGYGYTF
abundance: once
j_gene: TRBJ1-2
v_gene: TRBV24-1

CDR3aa: CATSDASGKNTGELFF
abundance: .
j_gene: TRBJ2-2
v_gene: TRBV24-1

CDR3aa: CASNPTGLAGEQYF
abundance: .
j_gene: TRBJ2-7
v_gene: TRBV27

CDR3aa: CASSLRQASNQPQHF
abundance: .
j_gene: TRBJ1-5
v_gene: TRBV27

CDR3aa: CASNPQGNTGELFF
abundance: .
j_gene: TRBJ2-2
v_gene: TRBV6-4

CDR3aa: CASSLADIQYF
abundance: .
j_gene: TRBJ2-4
v_gene: TRBV5-1

CDR3aa: CASSPEGDTIYF
abundance: once
j_gene: TRBJ1-3
v_gene: TRBV5-1

CDR3aa: CASSDAGGSFYEQYF
abundance: .
j_gene: TRBJ2-7
v_gene: TRBV6-1

CDR3aa: CASKGVQKNTEAFF
abundance: .
j_gene: TRBJ1-1
v_gene: TRBV6-5

CDR3aa: CASSWGGQRTEAFF
abundance: .
j_gene: TRBJ1-1
v_gene: TRBV5-1

CDR3aa: CTSRRDSHSNQPQHF
abundance: .
j_gene: TRBJ1-5
v_gene: TRBV1

CDR3aa: CASSLQFYGYTF
abundance: .
j_gene: TRBJ1-2
v_gene: TRBV7-9

CDR3aa: CASSLSTGASNEQYF
abundance: .
j_gene: TRBJ2-7
v_gene: TRBV13

CDR3aa: CSVNHQGMSEQYF
abundance: .
j_gene: TRBJ2-7
v_gene: TRBV29-1

CDR3aa: CASSFSPGDSYEQYF
abundance: .
j_gene: TRBJ2-7
v_gene: TRBV5-1

CDR3aa: CASSYGQGINTEAFF
abundance: .
j_gene: TRBJ1-1
v_gene: TRBV6-5

CDR3aa: CASSEQLYEKLFF
abundance: once
j_gene: TRBJ1-4
v_gene: TRBV28

CDR3aa: CASSPLWITNTGELFF
abundance: .
j_gene: TRBJ2-2
v_gene: TRBV5-1

CDR3aa: CATSGIEADTERGANVLTF
abundance: .
j_gene: TRBJ2-6
v_gene: TRBV24-1

CDR3aa: CASSNRQGAASYNSPLHF
abundance: few
j_gene: TRBJ1-6
v_gene: TRBV7-2

CDR3aa: CASSLERSTTEAFF
abundance: .
j_gene: TRBJ1-1
v_gene: TRBV11-2

CDR3aa: CASGGQRYEQYF
abundance: .
j_gene: TRBJ2-7
v_gene: TRBV7-2

CDR3aa: CASSYSANTDTQYF
abundance: .
j_gene: TRBJ2-3
v_gene: TRBV6-5

CDR3aa: CASSLLSGGAGEQFF
abundance: .
j_gene: TRBJ2-1
v_gene: TRBV14

CDR3aa: CASSLAGSGGYNEQFF
abundance: .
j_gene: TRBJ2-1
v_gene: TRBV5-1

CDR3aa: CASSQRTDSYSTDTQYF
abundance: .
j_gene: TRBJ2-3
v_gene: TRBV4-3

CDR3aa: CASRAGGAEEAFF
abundance: .
j_gene: TRBJ1-1
v_gene: TRBV7-9

CDR3aa: CASSLGGKNTEAFF
abundance: .
j_gene: TRBJ1-1
v_gene: TRBV28

CDR3aa: CASSLGLLASPQETQYF
abundance: .
j_gene: TRBJ2-5
v_gene: TRBV5-1

CDR3aa: CASSLTGTGGIYGYTF
abundance: .
j_gene: TRBJ1-2
v_gene: TRBV7-9

CDR3aa: CASSEPGVGYTF
abundance: .
j_gene: TRBJ1-2
v_gene: TRBV28

CDR3aa: CASMAGGARTEAFF
abundance: .
j_gene: TRBJ1-1
v_gene: TRBV6-5

CDR3aa: CASSNRGLSPLHF
abundance: few
j_gene: TRBJ1-6
v_gene: TRBV28

CDR3aa: CASSGRDRNSNGYTF
abundance: .
j_gene: TRBJ1-2
v_gene: TRBV9

CDR3aa: CASSRTSGGFSGANVLTF
abundance: .
j_gene: TRBJ2-6
v_gene: TRBV3-1/TRBV3-2

CDR3aa: CASKGRQTNSPLHF
abundance: .
j_gene: TRBJ1-6
v_gene: TRBV19

CDR3aa: CASSSDSGGYTF
abundance: .
j_gene: TRBJ1-2
v_gene: TRBV7-9